This TCR beta chain was identified during a study of T cell repertoires in cytomegalovirus infection. Study-level findings and limits: HLA-C-restricted CMV-specific TCR beta clonotypes prevailed in the ex vivo response. Carriers of CMV plus the relevant HLA were identified by cumulative public TCR beta family frequency.

V was clipped by 5 bases and J by 8 bases; unmatched bases: 18. This CDR3 has 19 residues. The germline gives CDR1 MNHEY, CDR2 SVGEGT. TCRdb reprocessed the reads with MiXCR, giving one entry per CDR3 protein. There are about 260,000 distinct CDR3 sequences in the sample; less than 9.5% occur only once, and around 16% lies in the top ten. The table lists this clonotype with many counts. The antigen is undetermined. The sequenced material came from PBMCs. The clonotype was recovered from a human donor in good health (CMV status not recorded). Some clones in this sample may be carry-over from other donors' samples. The chain combines TRBV6-2 or TRBV6-3 with TRBJ2-4; 13 nucleotides agree with TRBD2. Here the CDR3 DNA reads TGTGCCAGCAGTCGACCCATTCGACTAGCGGGGGGCCCCCGGCACATTCAGTACTTC. This sequence encodes CASSRPIRLAGGPRHIQYF.